One sample yielded the 19 T cell receptor beta chains listed below, sequenced in a study of vaccination and CD4 T cells after COVID-19. Treatment: approximately nine-day PBMC culture with coronavirus spike peptide pools or control peptides (ViraFEST assay). Their target antigens are unknown. Oncomine TCR Beta short-read sequencing was applied to DNA from cultured CD4+ T cells. TCRdb reprocessed the PCR reads with MiXCR, giving one entry per CDR3 protein. The data show fewer than 15,000 distinct CDR3 sequences, with approximately 42% seen just once and 7% to 9.5% held by the top ten. The input for sequencing was CD4+ T cells from blood, cultured in vitro, taken after SARS-CoV-2 vaccination. These TCRs come from a human donor who had recovered from COVID-19.

This clonotype was detected a few times. The chain couples TRBV6-1 to TRBJ1-2; 8 nucleotides line up with TRBD1. Germline loops: CDR1 MNHNS, CDR2 SASEGT. V was pared by 0 bases and J by 0 bases, with 6 bases of the junction left unmatched. The CDR3 is made up of 17 amino acids. The CDR3 protein is CASSEAKTGVANYGYTF. The CDR3 DNA reads as TGTGCCAGCAGTGAAGCTAAGACAGGGGTCGCTAACTATGGCTACACCTTC.

This clonotype was recorded a few times. The gene calls are TRBV20-1 and TRBJ2-7, with 9 bases aligning to TRBD2. V dropped 0 bases and J dropped 5; count of bases not matched to a gene: 8. The germline V gene encodes CDR1 DFQATT and CDR2 SNEGSKA (reference sequence). The CDR3 is 15 residues long. CDR3 protein: CSARDLQGLAHEQYF. For the CDR3, the DNA is TGCAGTGCTAGAGATCTTCAGGGACTAGCCCACGAGCAGTACTTC.

The V call is TRBV7-9, the J call TRBJ1-5, with TRBD1 matching 9 bases. Germline V lookup: CDR1 SEHNR, CDR2 FQNEAQ (reference sequence). The ends lost 1 base at V and 3 bases at J; junction bases unmatched: 10. This CDR3 is 18 amino acids long. Here the CDR3 reads CASSLGSGTGYSNQPQHF. DNA of the CDR3: TGTGCCAGCAGCTTAGGATCTGGGACAGGGTATTCCAATCAGCCCCAGCATTTT. The whole variable domain, filled in from reference TRBV7-9 and TRBJ1-5, reads DTGVSQNPRHKITKRGQNVTFRCDPISEHNRLYWYRQTLGQGPEFLTYFQNEAQLEKSRLLSDRFSAERPKGSFSTLEIQRTEQGDSAMYLCASSLGSGTGYSNQPQHFGDGTRLSIL.

The chain employs TRBV12-3 or TRBV12-4 and TRBJ2-4; D perhaps matches TRBD1 (6 bases). The CDR3 has 17 residues. V was shortened by 5 bases and J by 0 bases, with 17 bases between the two germline ends. The CDR3 DNA follows: TGTGCCAGCAGTCCGCACCCCGGACAGCTAGCCAAAAACATTCAGTACTTC. This encodes CASSPHPGQLAKNIQYF.

This clonotype was detected a few times. The V and J genes are TRBV6-1 and TRBJ1-2, with 8 bases lining up with TRBD1. This CDR3 comprises 14 residues. The germline V gene has CDR1 MNHNS and CDR2 SASEGT. V gave up 2 bases and J gave up 4 bases; unmatched junction bases: 3. The CDR3 nucleotides read TGTGCCAGCAGTGAACAGGGGGCAATCTATGGCTACACCTTC. It yields the protein CASSEQGAIYGYTF.

In its sample, this clonotype was seen a few times. The chain combines TRBV6-2 or TRBV6-3 with TRBJ1-5, with unresolved D. Germline V CDR1 and CDR2: MNHEY, SVGEGT. The ends were cut back, 4 bases at V and 2 bases at J, with 6 bases in the middle. The CDR3 sequence is 13 residues long. The CDR3, as DNA: TGTGCCAGCAGTTTTTCGGGCAATCAGCCCCAGCATTTT. Protein product: CASSFSGNQPQHF.

This clonotype was detected only a few times. V usage is TRBV27 and J usage is TRBJ2-5; possibly TRBD2 for D (6 bases). The germline V gene encodes CDR1 MNHEY and CDR2 SMNVEV (reference sequence). CDR3 length: 14 residues. Trimming cost V 3 bases and J 4 bases, with 12 bases left between them. For the CDR3, the DNA is TGTGCCAGCAGTTTTACGGGGGTCGCAGAGACCCAGTACTTC. It encodes CASSFTGVAETQYF.

Only a few counts were recorded for this clonotype. The chain employs TRBV19 and TRBJ2-5; 9 positions agree with TRBD2. V lost 1 base, J lost 2 bases, and 8 bases stayed unmatched. The CDR3 length is 17 residues. The V gene's germline CDR1 is LNHDA and CDR2 SQIVND (reference sequence). CDR3 loop: CASSIGPRSGGQETQYF. The CDR3 DNA sequence: TGTGCCAGTAGTATAGGCCCGAGGAGCGGGGGGCAAGAGACCCAGTACTTC.

The chain uses TRBV20-1 and TRBJ1-5; D ambiguous. In germline, CDR1 is DFQATT, CDR2 SNEGSKA (reference sequence). The CDR3 spans 12 residues. Trimming pared 5 bases from V and 2 bases from J, leaving 7 bases between. The CDR3 reads CSALVGNQPQHF. The CDR3 coding sequence is TGCAGTGCTTTGGTTGGCAATCAGCCCCAGCATTTT.

The chain combines TRBV10-3 with TRBJ1-2; 7 bases are a match to TRBD1. The length of the CDR3 is 13 residues. CDR1 is ENHRY and CDR2 is SYGVKD in the germline V gene. V trimming: 7 bases; J trimming: 1 base; junction bases outside the gene matches: 3. CDR3 bases: TGTGCCATCATTGGGACAGTTAACTATGGCTACACCTTC. This encodes CAIIGTVNYGYTF.

The table lists this clonotype with a few counts. The J gene is TRBJ2-7, the V gene TRBV20-1; a possible D gene is TRBD1 (6 bases). CDR1 and CDR2 from the germline V gene are DFQATT and SNEGSKA (reference sequence). CDR3 length: 15 amino acids. V lost 1 base and J lost 0, with 13 bases in between. CDR3 nucleotide sequence: TGCAGTGCTAGAGGGGGGCTACGGAGCTCCTACGAGCAGTACTTC. This codes for CSARGGLRSSYEQYF.

The chain combines TRBV20-1 with TRBJ2-7; 7 nucleotides agree with TRBD2. Per germline, CDR1 DFQATT and CDR2 SNEGSKA (reference sequence). V shed 1 base and J 0 bases; nucleotides not matched to a gene: 9. The CDR3 spans 16 residues. The CDR3 protein is CSARVLGLVSSYEQYF. CDR3 DNA: TGCAGTGCTAGAGTGCTTGGACTAGTTTCCTCCTACGAGCAGTACTTC.

J is TRBJ2-5 and V is TRBV5-1, with D maybe TRBD2 (6 bases). The CDR3 runs to 15 residues. Trimming stripped 1 base from V and 0 bases from J, with 10 bases between. The germline V gene has CDR1 SGHRS and CDR2 YFSETQ. The DNA of the CDR3 is TGCGCCAGCAGCTTGCGGGGGACCAACCAAGAGACCCAGTACTTC. Amino acid sequence: CASSLRGTNQETQYF.

The chain combines TRBV11-3 with TRBJ2-7, with 7 bases aligning to TRBD1. Germline V lookup: CDR1 SGHNT, CDR2 YENEEA. Trimming cost V 2 bases and J 7 bases; bases outside gene matches: 20. The CDR3 length is 18 residues. The CDR3 reads CASSLNRDNRGSPWEQYF. For the CDR3, the DNA is TGTGCCAGCAGCTTAAATCGCGACAACAGGGGCTCTCCATGGGAGCAGTACTTC.

This clonotype was observed a few times. The rearrangement joins TRBV20-1 to TRBJ2-1; 11 bases align to TRBD2. The CDR3 length is 15 residues. Germline loops: CDR1 DFQATT, CDR2 SNEGSKA (reference sequence). The J segment lost 4 bases and the V segment lost 3 bases, leaving 5 bases of the junction unmatched. CDR3: CSASPLAGVYNEQFF. The CDR3 region has the DNA TGCAGTGCTAGCCCACTAGCGGGAGTTTACAATGAGCAGTTCTTC.

J is TRBJ2-7 and V is TRBV20-1; 7 bases agree with TRBD2. V lost 1 base, J lost 3 bases, and 9 bases stayed unmatched. The CDR3 totals 15 residues. Germline V CDR1 and CDR2: DFQATT, SNEGSKA (reference sequence). The CDR3 here is CSARAWEGENYEQYF. CDR3 nucleotide sequence: TGCAGTGCTAGAGCGTGGGAGGGAGAGAACTACGAGCAGTACTTC.

V gene TRBV19 combines with J gene TRBJ1-5; TRBD1 aligns across 12 bases. This CDR3 contains 19 residues. Per the germline V gene, CDR1 is LNHDA and CDR2 is SQIVND (reference sequence). After removal of 4 bases from V and 5 bases from J, the junction contained 15 bases not matched to a gene. The CDR3 DNA reads TGTGCCAGTAGTACCTCGCCACCGGGACAGGGGGCGCAGGATCAGCCCCAGCATTTT. The encoded protein is CASSTSPPGQGAQDQPQHF.

This clonotype was seen a handful of times. The CDR3 sequence: CATSRDGAGEYGYTF. In DNA, the CDR3 is TGTGCCACCAGCAGAGATGGTGCAGGGGAATATGGCTACACCTTC. V usage is TRBV15 and J usage is TRBJ1-2; D may be TRBD1 (6 bases). CDR1 and CDR2 (germline): LNHNV, YYDKDF (reference sequence). The germline V and J ends were trimmed by 0 bases and 5 bases, with 13 bases remaining between them. This CDR3 has 15 residues.

To note about this clonotype: Because it lacks the conserved phenylalanine or tryptophan at the end, this CDR3 is likely a read error. V is TRBV7-9 and J is TRBJ1-1; 9 positions agree with TRBD1. The CDR3 is 15 residues long. Per germline, CDR1 SEHNR and CDR2 FQNEAQ (reference sequence). Unmatched junction bases numbered 9, after V lost 5 bases and J lost 5 bases. Here the CDR3 reads CASSLRLGQGTEAFL. The CDR3 bases are TGTGCCAGCAGCCTGAGGCTTGGACAGGGGACTGAAGCTTTCCTT.